This T cell receptor beta chain was found in a study of T cells in Graves' hyperthyroidism and ophthalmopathy. The CDR3 spans 13 residues. Germline V CDR1 and CDR2: SGHTA, FQGTGA. Trimming pared 2 bases from V and 3 bases from J, leaving 7 bases between. Calling Graves' hyperthyroidism stable meant ophthalmopathy did not progress within 18 months. Researchers amplified the TCR beta CDR3 regions from RNA transcripts. A set of HTBI primers served as the primers for a first-round RT-PCR of the TCR CDR3. Each CDR3 protein is one row after TCRdb ran MiXCR on the multiplex PCR reads. This sample carries hundreds of thousands of distinct CDR3 sequences, 12% to 15% of them seen once, and the ten largest clones take around 9.6%. This clonotype was counted at least ten times.

This clonotype was obtained from a woman in her late teens or twenties with Graves' hyperthyroidism. Sequenced material: blood. V and J are TRBV7-3 and TRBJ1-1; D uncertain. Here the CDR3 DNA reads TGTGCCAGCAGCTTAGCCTCCTACACTGAAGCTTTCTTT. Encoded protein: CASSLASYTEAFF.